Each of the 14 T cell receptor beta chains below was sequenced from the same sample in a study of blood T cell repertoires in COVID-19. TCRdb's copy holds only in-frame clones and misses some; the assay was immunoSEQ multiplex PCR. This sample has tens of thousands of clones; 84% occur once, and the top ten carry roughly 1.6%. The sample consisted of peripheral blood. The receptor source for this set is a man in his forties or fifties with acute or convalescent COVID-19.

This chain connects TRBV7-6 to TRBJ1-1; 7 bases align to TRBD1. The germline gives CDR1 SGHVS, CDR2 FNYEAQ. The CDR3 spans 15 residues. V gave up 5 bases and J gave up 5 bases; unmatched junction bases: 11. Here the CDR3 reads CASSPSRDRGTEAFF. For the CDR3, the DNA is TGTGCCAGCAGCCCGTCCCGGGACAGAGGGACTGAAGCTTTCTTT. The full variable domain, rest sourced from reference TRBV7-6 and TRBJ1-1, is GAGVSQSPRYKVTKRGQDVALRCDPISGHVSLYWYRQALGQGPEFLTYFNYEAQQDKSGLPNDRFSAERPEGSISTLTIQRTEQRDSAMYRCASSPSRDRGTEAFFGQGTRLTVV.

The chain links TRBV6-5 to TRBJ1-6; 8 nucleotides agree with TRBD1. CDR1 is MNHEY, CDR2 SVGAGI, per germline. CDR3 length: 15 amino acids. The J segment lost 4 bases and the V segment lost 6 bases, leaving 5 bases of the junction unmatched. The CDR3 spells CASRPQGAYNSPLHF. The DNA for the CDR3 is TGTGCCAGCAGGCCGCAGGGGGCATATAATTCACCCCTCCACTTT.

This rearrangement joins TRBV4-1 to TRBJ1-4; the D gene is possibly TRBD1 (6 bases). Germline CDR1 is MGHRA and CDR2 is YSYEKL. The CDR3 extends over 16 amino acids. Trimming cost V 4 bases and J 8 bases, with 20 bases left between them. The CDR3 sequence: CASSPHAGGPEEKLFF. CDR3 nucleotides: TGCGCCAGCAGCCCCCATGCGGGGGGGCCGGAGGAAAAACTGTTTTTT.

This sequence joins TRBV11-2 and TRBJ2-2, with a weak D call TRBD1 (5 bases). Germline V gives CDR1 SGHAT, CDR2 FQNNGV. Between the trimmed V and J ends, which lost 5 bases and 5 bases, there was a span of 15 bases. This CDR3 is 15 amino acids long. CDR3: CASSPSQGNTGELFF. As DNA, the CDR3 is TGTGCCAGCAGCCCAAGCCAGGGAAATACCGGGGAGCTGTTTTTT.

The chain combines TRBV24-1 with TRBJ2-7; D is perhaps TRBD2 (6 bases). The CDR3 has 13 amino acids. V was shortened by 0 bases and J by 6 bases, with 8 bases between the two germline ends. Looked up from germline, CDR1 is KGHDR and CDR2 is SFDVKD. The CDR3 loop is CATSDLRGGEQYF. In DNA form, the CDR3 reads TGTGCCACCAGTGATTTGAGGGGAGGCGAGCAGTACTTC.

Written as DNA, the CDR3 is TGTGCCAGCAGCTTCGGGCTAGCTGGAGGGTCAGATACGCAGTATTTT. This sequence encodes CASSFGLAGGSDTQYF. The rearrangement uses TRBV7-8 and TRBJ2-3, with D tentatively TRBD2 (6 bases). The V end was cut by 3 bases, the J end by 4 bases, with 17 bases between. In germline, CDR1 is SGHVS, CDR2 FQNEAQ. The CDR3 has 16 amino acids.

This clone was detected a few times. CDR3 sequence reads: CSASDSGGADTQYF. In nucleotides, the CDR3 is TGCAGTGCTAGTGATAGCGGGGGGGCAGATACGCAGTATTTT. The rearrangement joins TRBV20-1 to TRBJ2-3, with 11 nucleotides matching TRBD2. There are 14 residues in the CDR3. V shed 3 bases and J 4 bases; nucleotides not matched to a gene: 3. Germline V gene sequence: CDR1 DFQATT, CDR2 SNEGSKA (reference sequence).

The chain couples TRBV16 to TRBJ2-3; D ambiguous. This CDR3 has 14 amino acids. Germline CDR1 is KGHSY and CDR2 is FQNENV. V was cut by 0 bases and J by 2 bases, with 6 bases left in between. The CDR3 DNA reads TGTGCCAGCAGCCAATCCGGGTTCACAGATACGCAGTATTTT. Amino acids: CASSQSGFTDTQYF.

This CDR3 reads CASSSTSGSKYNEQFF. CDR3 in DNA: TGTGCCAGCAGTTCCACTAGCGGGAGCAAATACAATGAGCAGTTCTTC. The V call is TRBV6-2 or TRBV6-3, the J call TRBJ2-1; TRBD2 matches 11 bases. The CDR3 extends over 16 amino acids. V shed 4 bases, J shed 4 bases, and the junction held 6 bases outside the gene matches. Germline values: CDR1 MNHEY, CDR2 SVGEGT.

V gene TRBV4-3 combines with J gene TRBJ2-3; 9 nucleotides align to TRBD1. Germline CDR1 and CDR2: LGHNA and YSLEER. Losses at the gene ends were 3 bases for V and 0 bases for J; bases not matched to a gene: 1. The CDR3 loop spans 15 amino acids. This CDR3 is CASSQGQGSTDTQYF. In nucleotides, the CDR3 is TGCGCCAGCAGCCAGGGACAGGGAAGCACAGATACGCAGTATTTT.

The CDR3 loop reads CATGTNSGNTIYF. The CDR3 bases are TGTGCCACTGGGACAAACTCTGGAAACACCATATATTTT. V usage is TRBV19 and J usage is TRBJ1-3, with D maybe TRBD1 (6 bases). CDR1 is LNHDA and CDR2 is SQIVND in the germline V gene (reference sequence). The CDR3 runs 13 residues. The germline V and J ends were trimmed by 10 bases and 0 bases, with 10 bases remaining between them.

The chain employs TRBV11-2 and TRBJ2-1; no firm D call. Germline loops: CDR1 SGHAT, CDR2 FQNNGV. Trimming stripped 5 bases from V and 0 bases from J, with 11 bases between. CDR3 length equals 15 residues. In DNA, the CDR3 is TGTGCCAGCAGCCCATTACTGAGCTCCTACAATGAGCAGTTCTTC. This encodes CASSPLLSSYNEQFF.

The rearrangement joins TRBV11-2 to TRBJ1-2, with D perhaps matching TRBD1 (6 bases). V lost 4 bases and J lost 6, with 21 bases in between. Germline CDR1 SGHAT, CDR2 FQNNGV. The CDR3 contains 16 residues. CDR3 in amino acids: CASSSDFRQGLHGYTF. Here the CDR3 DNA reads TGTGCCAGCAGCTCTGACTTTAGGCAGGGGCTCCATGGCTACACCTTC. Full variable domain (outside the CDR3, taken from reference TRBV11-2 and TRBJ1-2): EAGVAQSPRYKIIEKRQSVAFWCNPISGHATLYWYQQILGQGPKLLIQFQNNGVVDDSQLPKDRFSAERLKGVDSTLKIQPAKLEDSAVYLCASSSDFRQGLHGYTFGSGTRLTVV.

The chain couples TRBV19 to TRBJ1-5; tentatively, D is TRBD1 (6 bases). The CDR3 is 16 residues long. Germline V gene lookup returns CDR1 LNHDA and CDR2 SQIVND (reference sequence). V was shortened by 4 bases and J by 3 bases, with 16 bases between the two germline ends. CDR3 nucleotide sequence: TGTGCCAGTAGTAAGAACACAGGGCATGACAATCAGCCCCAGCATTTT. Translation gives CASSKNTGHDNQPQHF.